The sequence of this T cell receptor beta chain was determined in a study of cytomegalovirus exposure and HLA in healthy donors. Unmatched junction bases numbered 8, after V lost 3 bases and J lost 1 base. The CDR3 contains 19 residues. Germline assignment: CDR1 SGHDT and CDR2 YYEEEE. A remark on this clone: Its antigen is not known.

Profiled with immunoSEQ multiplex PCR; TCRdb holds only in-frame clones, not every one. The data show 300,000 to 350,000 clones, approximately 85% seen once. The study's findings and limits: Cytomegalovirus association was listed for approximately 160 TCR beta chains.

The clonotype comes from a man aged 30 to 45 in good health and CMV-seronegative. The specimen sequenced was PBMCs. V and J are TRBV5-6 and TRBJ2-2; 14 bases are shared with TRBD2. The CDR3 DNA is TGTGCCAGCAGCTCAACCGGACTAGCGGGGGGCCTGAACACCGGGGAGCTGTTTTTT. Translation: CASSSTGLAGGLNTGELFF. The full variable domain, in which reference TRBV5-6 and TRBJ2-2 provide the parts outside the CDR3, is DAGVTQSPTHLIKTRGQQVTLRCSPKSGHDTVSWYQQALGQGPQFIFQYYEEEERQRGNFPDRFSGHQFPNYSSELNVNALLLGDSALYLCASSSTGLAGGLNTGELFFGEGSRLTVL.